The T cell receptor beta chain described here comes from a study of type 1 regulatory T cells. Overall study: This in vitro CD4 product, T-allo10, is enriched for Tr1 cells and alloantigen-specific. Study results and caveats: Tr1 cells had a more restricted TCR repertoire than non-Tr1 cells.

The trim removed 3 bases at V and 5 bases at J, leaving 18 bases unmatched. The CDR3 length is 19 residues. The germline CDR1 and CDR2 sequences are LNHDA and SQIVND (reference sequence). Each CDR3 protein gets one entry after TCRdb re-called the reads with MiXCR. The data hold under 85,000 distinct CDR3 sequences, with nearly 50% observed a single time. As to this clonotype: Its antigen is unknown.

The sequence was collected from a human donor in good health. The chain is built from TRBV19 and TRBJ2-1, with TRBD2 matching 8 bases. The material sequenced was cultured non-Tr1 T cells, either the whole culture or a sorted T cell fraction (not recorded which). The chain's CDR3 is CASSMGSLRGAPLHNEQFF. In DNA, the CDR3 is TGTGCCAGTAGTATGGGGTCTTTGCGGGGGGCCCCATTACACAATGAGCAGTTCTTC.